The clone carrying this TCR beta chain showed up just a few times. From germline, CDR1 is LGHDT and CDR2 YNNKEL (reference sequence). This CDR3 spans 17 amino acids. V was pared by 1 base and J by 6 bases, with 8 bases of the junction left unmatched. This sample was taken from a study of control samples from healthy donors and cancer patients. Profiling relied on immunoSEQ multiplex PCR, and the TCRdb table lists in-frame clones only, not all of them. The sample has about 98,000 clones, about four fifths seen once. The TCR originated in a woman in her 30s in good health. The chain carries TRBV3-1 (or the pseudogene TRBV3-2) and TRBJ2-3; 12 nucleotides agree with TRBD2. The sequenced material came from blood. The CDR3 DNA sequence: TGTGCCAGCAGCCAAGGCCAGACGGGACTAGCGGGTGATACGCAGTATTTT. This translates into CASSQGQTGLAGDTQYF.